This T cell receptor (beta chain) was obtained from a study of CD8+CD57+ T cells in acquired aplastic anemia. Across the study: On average, sorted CD4+ and CD8+ cells gave around 3 ug of DNA.

An expansion of CD8+CD57+ cells by flow cytometry had been shown in patients chosen for sequencing. According to the study, genomic DNA was the template for TCR beta VDJ and CDR3 profiling. TCRdb reanalysed the reads using MiXCR and keeps one entry per CDR3 protein. Of 100,000 to 150,000 distinct CDR3 sequences listed, about 40% are singletons. V gave up 3 bases and J gave up 3 bases, with 11 bases separating them. CDR1 and CDR2 (germline): SNHLY, FYNNEI. The CDR3 consists of 14 residues. Sequencing was performed on sorted CD4+, CD8+, or CD8+CD57+ T cells (not recorded which) from PBMCs. The sequence came from a human donor with aplastic anemia. The V call is TRBV2, the J call TRBJ1-1; D uncertain. CDR3 nucleotide sequence: TGTGCCAGCAGTGAGTATTCAGGCCACACTGAAGCTTTCTTT. Translated: CASSEYSGHTEAFF.